What follows describes a single TCR beta chain. These data come from a study of patients and donors after allogeneic stem cell transplantation. V was shortened by 0 bases and J by 11 bases, with 13 bases between the two germline ends. The CDR3 has 13 residues. Per germline, CDR1 SGHVS and CDR2 FQNEAQ. Each CDR3 protein is one row after TCRdb ran MiXCR on the RT-PCR reads. The sample carries about a million distinct CDR3 sequences, about a sixth recorded once. The receptor was derived from a human donor who was either an allogeneic HSCT recipient or a stem cell or donor lymphocyte infusion donor (not recorded which). It is not recorded whose cells these are; they may come from a transplant donor. The sample comprised blood, either unsorted or a sorted T cell fraction (not recorded which). The V gene is TRBV7-8, the J gene TRBJ1-1, with D hard to call. For the CDR3, the DNA is TGTGCCAGCAGCTTAGCGCGAGAAGGGAATGCTTTCTTT. As protein: CASSLAREGNAFF.